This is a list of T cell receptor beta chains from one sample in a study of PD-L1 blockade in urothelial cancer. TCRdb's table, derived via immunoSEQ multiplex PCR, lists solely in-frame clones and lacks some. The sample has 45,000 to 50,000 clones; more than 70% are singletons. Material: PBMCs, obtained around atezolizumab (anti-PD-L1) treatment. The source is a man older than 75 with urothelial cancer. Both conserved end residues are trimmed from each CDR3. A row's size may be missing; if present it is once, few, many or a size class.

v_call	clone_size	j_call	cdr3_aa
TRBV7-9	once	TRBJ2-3	ASSLLLDYTQY
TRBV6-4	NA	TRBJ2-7	ASSDSGEEGSLGYEQY
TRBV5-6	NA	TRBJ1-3	ASSLGTAGNTIY
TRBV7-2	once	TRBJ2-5	ASSSRQGQETQY
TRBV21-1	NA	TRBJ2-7	ASTHRMTGSGYEQY
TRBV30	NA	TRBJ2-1	AWSGGPVGDGGSGSLSSYNEQF
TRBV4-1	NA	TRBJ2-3	ASSPMDRSPDTDTQY
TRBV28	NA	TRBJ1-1	ASSLGRGNTEAF
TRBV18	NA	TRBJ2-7	ASSPSGTPSIYEQY
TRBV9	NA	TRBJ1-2	ASSVAMVPSYGYT
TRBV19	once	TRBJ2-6	ASRQGALSGANVLT
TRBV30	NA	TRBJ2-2	AWSHDAKGKTGELF
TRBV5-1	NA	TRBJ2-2	ASSPGTTYTGELF
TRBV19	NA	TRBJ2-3	ASSRTGGTDTQY
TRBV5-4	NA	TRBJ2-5	ASSYPAREETQY
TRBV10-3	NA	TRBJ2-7	AISGYPGTGPTEQY
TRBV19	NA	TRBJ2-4	ASSIGDSVGNIQY
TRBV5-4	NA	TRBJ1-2	ASSLEHRGYGYT
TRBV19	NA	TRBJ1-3	ASSIGQAGNTIY
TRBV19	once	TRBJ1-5	ASRPGQGIQPQH
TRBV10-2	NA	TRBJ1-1	ASSESGTGGVAF
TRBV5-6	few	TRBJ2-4	ASSLVHAKNIQY
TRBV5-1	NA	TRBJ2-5	ASSNGLVGQETQY
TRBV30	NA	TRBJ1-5	AWSVGAGNQPQH
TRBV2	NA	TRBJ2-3	ASMRTSGGVGDTQY
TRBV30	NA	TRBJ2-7	AWRSTSGGYEQY
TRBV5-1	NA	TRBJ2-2	ASSREVRNTGELF